What follows are 3 T cell receptor beta chains derived from one specimen sequenced in a study of shared clonotypes between healthy human individuals. Assay: immunoSEQ multiplex PCR; the TCRdb copy retains only in-frame clones and omits some. The data hold approximately 2.5 million clones, with approximately 90% observed a single time. Input material: naive CD4+ T cells sorted from blood. Documented subset: CD45RA+ positively selected. The origin of the receptors is a man aged 18 to 30 in good health.

The rearrangement links TRBV6-5 to TRBJ1-6; no clear D gene. Germline loops: CDR1 MNHEY, CDR2 SVGAGI. Trimming took 3 bases from V and 7 from J, leaving 10 bases between them. The CDR3 extends over 14 amino acids. The CDR3 region is CASSYNGGNSPLHF. CDR3 bases: TGTGCCAGCAGTTATAACGGAGGAAATTCACCCCTCCACTTT.

CDR3: CASSLATLNTEAFF. The CDR3 DNA is TGCGCCAGCAGCCTGGCCACCCTGAACACTGAAGCTTTCTTT. The chain joins TRBV4-3 to TRBJ1-1, with unresolved D. The CDR3 is 14 residues long. CDR1 is LGHNA, CDR2 YSLEER, per germline. V was trimmed by 4 bases and J by 0 bases, leaving 9 bases between them.

The chain recombines TRBV5-4 with TRBJ2-5; tentative D call: TRBD1 (6 bases). The CDR3 is 16 amino acids. Trimming took 0 bases from V and 3 from J, leaving 15 bases between them. Germline lookup yields CDR1 SGHNT and CDR2 YYREEE (reference sequence). CDR3 DNA sequence: TGTGCCAGCAGCTTGGGTACAGGGTGGGGAAAAGAGACCCAGTACTTC. Encoded protein: CASSLGTGWGKETQYF. Full variable domain (missing parts from reference TRBV5-4 and TRBJ2-5): ETGVTQSPTHLIKTRGQQVTLRCSSQSGHNTVSWYQQALGQGPQFIFQYYREEENGRGNFPPRFSGLQFPNYSSELNVNALELDDSALYLCASSLGTGWGKETQYFGPGTRLLVL.